The T cell receptor (beta chain) under discussion was sequenced for a study of graft-versus-host responses after intestinal transplantation. Here immunoSEQ multiplex PCR was the method, and the copy in TCRdb shows in-frame clones only, minus some. Here the sample spans fewer than 10,000 clones, around 97% being singletons. Deletions cut 0 bases from V and 0 bases from J, with 9 bases between. Germline V gene sequence: CDR1 SGDLS, CDR2 YYNGEE. CDR3 length: 15 amino acids. The rearrangement links TRBV9 to TRBJ1-2; D ambiguous. This clonotype originated in a human patient who received an intestinal transplant, so some T cells may come from the graft donor. The sample consisted of PBMCs, taken 23 days after intestinal transplant. As DNA, the CDR3 is TGTGCCAGCAGCGTAGGGGCGGGTTCTAACTATGGCTACACCTTC. The encoded protein is CASSVGAGSNYGYTF.